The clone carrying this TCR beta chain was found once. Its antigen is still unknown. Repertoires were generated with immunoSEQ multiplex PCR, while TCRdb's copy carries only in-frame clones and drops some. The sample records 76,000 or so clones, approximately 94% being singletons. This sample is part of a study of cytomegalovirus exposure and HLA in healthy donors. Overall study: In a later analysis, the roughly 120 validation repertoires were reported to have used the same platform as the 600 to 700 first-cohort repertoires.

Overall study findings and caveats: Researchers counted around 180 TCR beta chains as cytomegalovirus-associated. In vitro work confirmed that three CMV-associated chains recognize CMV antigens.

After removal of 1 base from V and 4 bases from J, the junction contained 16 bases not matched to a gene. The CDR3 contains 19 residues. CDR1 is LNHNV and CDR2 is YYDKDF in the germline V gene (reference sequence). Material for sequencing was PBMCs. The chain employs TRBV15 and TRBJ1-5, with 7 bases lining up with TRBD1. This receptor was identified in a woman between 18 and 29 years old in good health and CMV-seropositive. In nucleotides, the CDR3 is TGTGCCACCAGCAGAGGATCCTTGCGACAGGGACGAAGTAATCAGCCCCAGCATTTT. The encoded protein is CATSRGSLRQGRSNQPQHF.